This is a list of T cell receptor beta chains from one sample in a study of cytomegalovirus exposure and HLA in healthy donors. Clones were sequenced by immunoSEQ multiplex PCR, and TCRdb holds only the in-frame ones, with some missing. The sample comprises 140,000 or so clones, 88% of which are singletons, and roughly 0.5% rests with the top ten. The sample consisted of PBMCs. These receptors all come from a woman aged 40 to 50 in good health and CMV-seronegative. The CDR3 runs from the conserved cysteine through the conserved F or W. Each record gives: D gene, V gene, J gene, clone size, CDR3 DNA, CDR3 protein. A D gene is named only where the DNA matches it firmly. Part of the rows lack a size; the others show once, few, many or a class for expanded clones.

d_gene: TRBD1
v_gene: TRBV2
j_gene: TRBJ2-7
abundance: NA
CDR3nt: TGTGCCAGCAGTGACCGGGACAGGTTGTCCTACGAGCAGTACTTC
CDR3aa: CASSDRDRLSYEQYF

d_gene: TRBD1
v_gene: TRBV4-1
j_gene: TRBJ2-7
abundance: NA
CDR3nt: TGCGCCAGCAGCCGGACAGGGAGCTCCTACGAGCAGTACTTC
CDR3aa: CASSRTGSSYEQYF

d_gene: NA
v_gene: TRBV18
j_gene: TRBJ1-3
abundance: NA
CDR3nt: TGTGCCAGCTCAGAAGACAGCTCTGGAAACACCATATATTTT
CDR3aa: CASSEDSSGNTIYF

d_gene: NA
v_gene: TRBV29-1
j_gene: TRBJ1-2
abundance: NA
CDR3nt: TGCAGCGTTGGGTTTCGCGGCAGTGGCTACACCTTC
CDR3aa: CSVGFRGSGYTF

d_gene: NA
v_gene: TRBV7-9
j_gene: TRBJ1-1
abundance: NA
CDR3nt: TGTTCCAGCAGGAGATTGTCTGAAGCTTTCTTT
CDR3aa: CSSRRLSEAFF

d_gene: TRBD1
v_gene: TRBV29-1
j_gene: TRBJ1-5
abundance: NA
CDR3nt: TGCAGCGTTCGACAGGGGGATCAGCCCCAGCATTTT
CDR3aa: CSVRQGDQPQHF

d_gene: NA
v_gene: TRBV11-2
j_gene: TRBJ2-7
abundance: few
CDR3nt: TGTGCCAGCAGCTTAGCTGCGGGCTACTACTACGAGCAGTACTTC
CDR3aa: CASSLAAGYYYEQYF

d_gene: NA
v_gene: TRBV5-6
j_gene: TRBJ1-1
abundance: NA
CDR3nt: TGTGCCAGCAGCTTGAGAGGTCGGGCTGAAGCTTTCTTT
CDR3aa: CASSLRGRAEAFF

d_gene: NA
v_gene: TRBV6-4
j_gene: TRBJ1-5
abundance: NA
CDR3nt: TGTGCCAGCAGTGACCGGTCAGGGAGGGGGGGCAATCAGCCCCAGCATTTT
CDR3aa: CASSDRSGRGGNQPQHF

d_gene: NA
v_gene: TRBV10-3
j_gene: TRBJ1-2
abundance: NA
CDR3nt: TGTGCCATCGCACACGACAGGATCGATGGCTACACCTTC
CDR3aa: CAIAHDRIDGYTF

d_gene: TRBD2
v_gene: TRBV10-3
j_gene: TRBJ2-7
abundance: few
CDR3nt: TGTGGGACAGGAGGACTAGCGGGGGGCGAGCAGTACTTC
CDR3aa: CGTGGLAGGEQYF

d_gene: NA
v_gene: TRBV10-3
j_gene: TRBJ2-6
abundance: NA
CDR3nt: TGTGCCATCAGTGCCTTAGCGGAGAGCTCTGGGGCCAACGTCCTGACTTTC
CDR3aa: CAISALAESSGANVLTF

d_gene: NA
v_gene: TRBV27
j_gene: TRBJ2-3
abundance: few
CDR3nt: TGTGCCAGCAGTTCTCGACAGGAGGCCACAGATACGCAGTATTTT
CDR3aa: CASSSRQEATDTQYF

d_gene: NA
v_gene: TRBV7-9
j_gene: TRBJ2-7
abundance: NA
CDR3nt: TGTTCCAGCAGCTTTCAGTTTCAGAGGGAGCAGTACTTC
CDR3aa: CSSSFQFQREQYF

d_gene: TRBD2
v_gene: TRBV7-9
j_gene: TRBJ2-7
abundance: NA
CDR3nt: TGTTCCAGCACCCTGGGGGACTGGCGGGAGGGTTCCTACGAGCAGTACTTC
CDR3aa: CSSTLGDWREGSYEQYF

d_gene: TRBD1
v_gene: TRBV11-3
j_gene: TRBJ2-5
abundance: NA
CDR3nt: TGTGCCAGCAGCTTTCCGGGACAGGGGTTAAGGGAGACCCAGTACTTC
CDR3aa: CASSFPGQGLRETQYF

d_gene: NA
v_gene: TRBV7-2
j_gene: TRBJ2-3
abundance: NA
CDR3nt: TGTGCCAGCAGCTTAGAAACTACAGATACGCAGTATTTT
CDR3aa: CASSLETTDTQYF

d_gene: TRBD2
v_gene: TRBV5-1
j_gene: TRBJ2-5
abundance: NA
CDR3nt: TGCGCCAGCAGCTTTGGTCAACTAGCGGTGACCCGGCAAGAGACCCAGTACTTC
CDR3aa: CASSFGQLAVTRQETQYF

d_gene: NA
v_gene: TRBV23-1
j_gene: TRBJ2-5
abundance: NA
CDR3nt: TGCGCCAGCAGCCCAAGACTAGATACCCTGTATCAAGAGACCCAGTACTTC
CDR3aa: CASSPRLDTLYQETQYF

d_gene: NA
v_gene: TRBV13
j_gene: TRBJ2-4
abundance: NA
CDR3nt: TGTGCCAGCAGCTTACGGCGGGGAAACATTCAGTACTTC
CDR3aa: CASSLRRGNIQYF

d_gene: TRBD2
v_gene: TRBV7-9
j_gene: TRBJ2-7
abundance: NA
CDR3nt: TGTTCCAGCAGCTTAGCTAGCGGGAGCCACGAGCAGTACTTC
CDR3aa: CSSSLASGSHEQYF

d_gene: NA
v_gene: TRBV5-5
j_gene: TRBJ2-1
abundance: NA
CDR3nt: TGTGCCAGCAGCCCCTCGAGGCAAGGTGAGCAGTTCTTC
CDR3aa: CASSPSRQGEQFF

d_gene: NA
v_gene: TRBV5-6
j_gene: TRBJ2-3
abundance: few
CDR3nt: TGTGCCAGCAGCCTCACAGATACGCAGTATTTT
CDR3aa: CASSLTDTQYF

d_gene: TRBD2
v_gene: TRBV5-5
j_gene: TRBJ2-5
abundance: few
CDR3nt: TGTGCCAGCAGCTTAAGACTAGCGTTCGAGACCCAGTACTTC
CDR3aa: CASSLRLAFETQYF

d_gene: NA
v_gene: TRBV27
j_gene: TRBJ1-4
abundance: NA
CDR3nt: TGTGCCAGCAGCCCTGACAGTAGGAATGAAAAACTGTTTTTT
CDR3aa: CASSPDSRNEKLFF

d_gene: TRBD2
v_gene: TRBV7-2
j_gene: TRBJ2-5
abundance: NA
CDR3nt: TGTGCCAGCAGCTCAACTAGCGGGAGCGTTGAGACCCAGTACTTC
CDR3aa: CASSSTSGSVETQYF

d_gene: NA
v_gene: TRBV6-5
j_gene: TRBJ1-5
abundance: few
CDR3nt: TGTGCCAGCAGTGCTCAACAGGATAGCAATCAGCCCCAGCATTTT
CDR3aa: CASSAQQDSNQPQHF

d_gene: TRBD1
v_gene: TRBV25-1
j_gene: TRBJ2-5
abundance: NA
CDR3nt: TGTGCCAGCAGCAAGGGACAGGGATTGGAGACCCAGTACTTC
CDR3aa: CASSKGQGLETQYF

d_gene: NA
v_gene: TRBV4-2
j_gene: TRBJ2-7
abundance: NA
CDR3nt: TGTGCCAGCAGCCAAGATAGCCAGATCTACGAGCAGTACTTC
CDR3aa: CASSQDSQIYEQYF

d_gene: NA
v_gene: TRBV15
j_gene: TRBJ1-3
abundance: NA
CDR3nt: TGTGCCACCAGCAGAGATTGGGGCACTGGAAACACCATATATTTT
CDR3aa: CATSRDWGTGNTIYF

d_gene: TRBD1
v_gene: TRBV6-6
j_gene: TRBJ1-1
abundance: few
CDR3nt: TGTGCCAGTGGGACAGGGCGGAGCACTGAAGCTTTCTTT
CDR3aa: CASGTGRSTEAFF

d_gene: NA
v_gene: TRBV6-5
j_gene: TRBJ2-3
abundance: few
CDR3nt: TGTGCCAGCAGTTACTCTTACTCCACAGATACGCAGTATTTT
CDR3aa: CASSYSYSTDTQYF

d_gene: TRBD1
v_gene: TRBV28
j_gene: TRBJ2-7
abundance: once
CDR3nt: TGTGCCAGCAGTTTATCCCGGGACAGGGCCTACTACGAGCAGTACTTC
CDR3aa: CASSLSRDRAYYEQYF

d_gene: TRBD1
v_gene: TRBV11-3
j_gene: TRBJ1-3
abundance: NA
CDR3nt: TGTGCCAGCAGCTACCCGGGACAGGGATTAAACACCATATATTTT
CDR3aa: CASSYPGQGLNTIYF

d_gene: NA
v_gene: TRBV6-5
j_gene: TRBJ2-7
abundance: NA
CDR3nt: TGTGCCAGCAGCCGGACTGTTAACTACGAGCAGTACTTC
CDR3aa: CASSRTVNYEQYF

d_gene: TRBD1
v_gene: TRBV6-6
j_gene: TRBJ2-7
abundance: NA
CDR3nt: TGTGCCAGCAGTCTCCGGGACAGGGGACCCTACGAGCAGTACTTC
CDR3aa: CASSLRDRGPYEQYF

d_gene: TRBD2
v_gene: TRBV5-4
j_gene: TRBJ2-3
abundance: NA
CDR3nt: TGTTGCCTTGGCGGGAGGACGAGCACAGATACGCAGTATTTT
CDR3aa: CCLGGRTSTDTQYF

d_gene: NA
v_gene: TRBV7-9
j_gene: TRBJ2-3
abundance: NA
CDR3nt: TGTTCCAGCAGCGCGAGCACAGATACGCAGTATTTT
CDR3aa: CSSSASTDTQYF

d_gene: NA
v_gene: TRBV29-1
j_gene: TRBJ1-1
abundance: NA
CDR3nt: TGCAGCGTTGTGAGGCCACTGAACACTGAAGCTTTCTTT
CDR3aa: CSVVRPLNTEAFF

d_gene: NA
v_gene: TRBV28
j_gene: TRBJ1-2
abundance: NA
CDR3nt: TGTGCCAGCAGTTTTTGGATCCTAGGACAGTCACTGAATGGCTACACCTTC
CDR3aa: CASSFWILGQSLNGYTF

d_gene: TRBD1
v_gene: TRBV25-1
j_gene: TRBJ1-1
abundance: once
CDR3nt: TGTGCCACCCAAAGGACAGGAGGGACTGAAGCTTTCTTT
CDR3aa: CATQRTGGTEAFF

d_gene: TRBD2
v_gene: TRBV4-2
j_gene: TRBJ2-1
abundance: NA
CDR3nt: TGTGCCAGCAGCCAAGATAGGCCTAGCGGTCATGATGAGCAGTTCTTC
CDR3aa: CASSQDRPSGHDEQFF

d_gene: TRBD1
v_gene: TRBV7-9
j_gene: TRBJ1-4
abundance: few
CDR3nt: TGTGCCAGCAGCTTACAACAGGGGAGGGAAAAACTGTTTTTT
CDR3aa: CASSLQQGREKLFF

d_gene: NA
v_gene: TRBV7-3
j_gene: TRBJ2-7
abundance: NA
CDR3nt: TGTGCCAGCAGCTTAACACCCAGCTACGAGCAGTACTTC
CDR3aa: CASSLTPSYEQYF

d_gene: NA
v_gene: TRBV27
j_gene: TRBJ1-4
abundance: NA
CDR3nt: TGTGCCAGCAGTTTAGGTCCAGGAGGGCGTGAAAAACTGTTTTTT
CDR3aa: CASSLGPGGREKLFF